This T cell receptor (beta chain) derives from a study of shared clonotypes between healthy human individuals. At the level of the study: Three plates each covered CD4 naive and memory; CD8 naive two, CD8 memory one.

The V and J ends lost 8 bases and 4 bases respectively, with 12 bases between them. CDR3 size: 12 residues. Germline V gene sequence: CDR1 MDHEN, CDR2 SYDVKM. This clone was seen a few times. Measured with immunoSEQ multiplex PCR; TCRdb has only the in-frame clones, and not every one. The repertoire has over a million clones, 96% of them found once; the top ten carry 1.2%. The TCR originated in a man aged 25 to 40 in good health. Sequencing used naive CD4+ T cells sorted from blood. Subset defined: CD45RA+ positively selected. The chain is built from TRBV28 and TRBJ2-7; possibly TRBD1 for D (5 bases). The CDR3 is CASQGLRYEQYF. The DNA for the CDR3 is TGTGCCAGCCAGGGTTTACGGTACGAGCAGTACTTC. Full variable domain (outside the CDR3, taken from reference TRBV28 and TRBJ2-7): DVKVTQSSRYLVKRTGEKVFLECVQDMDHENMFWYRQDPGLGLRLIYFSYDVKMKEKGDIPEGYSVSREKKERFSLILESASTNQTSMYLCASQGLRYEQYFGPGTRLTVT.